This paragraph covers one T cell receptor (beta chain) sequence. This specimen belongs to a study of blood T cell repertoires in COVID-19. Overall study: Acute-phase and convalescent COVID-19 samples originated in the United States, Italy and Spain. The analysed material was cDNA or gDNA that came from T cells, B-cell-depleted T cells, or PBMCs.

How the authors handled the data: Reference gene primer amplification in the assay estimated nucleated cell counts. Produced via immunoSEQ multiplex PCR; TCRdb's table is partial and in-frame only. V and J calls and clone size are those listed in that table; D and trimming were worked out from the DNA. Of fewer than 250,000 clones listed, roughly 90% are singletons. The CDR3 covers 13 residues. V was cut by 7 bases and J by 1 base, with 8 bases left in between. The sequenced material came from peripheral blood. The chain carries TRBV12-3 or TRBV12-4 and TRBJ1-5; the D is unclear. The sequence was collected from a woman in her sixties or seventies with acute or convalescent COVID-19. The CDR3 sequence is CASNAVSNQPQHF. The CDR3 nucleotides read TGTGCCAGCAACGCGGTCAGCAATCAGCCCCAGCATTTT.